What follows describes a single T cell receptor (beta chain). As yet, its antigen is unknown. 60 Vbeta and 13 Jbeta primers were used in PCR. In the source study's methods: A later analysis counted around 80 million unique TCR beta chains, about 10 million shared. The protocol was immunoSEQ multiplex PCR, while the TCRdb copy is restricted to in-frame clones and leaves out a portion. V and J calls and clone size are as listed in that table; D and trimming were resolved from the DNA. The sample has 95,000 to 150,000 clones; about 74% are singletons. The data were taken from a study of cytomegalovirus exposure and HLA in healthy donors. About the research overall: Unique TCR beta sequences numbering about 100 million came from 150 million to 200 million T cells in an earlier analysis. Study-level points and caveats: Earlier analysis yielded a pattern in which most TCR beta V segments were productive about 87% or about 30% of the time. It was assumed in the presence/absence analyses that sequencing depth was roughly uniform across donors.

The germline CDR1 and CDR2 sequences are SGDLS and YYNGEE. This CDR3 spans 15 amino acids. V was shortened by 5 bases and J by 5 bases, with 16 bases between the two germline ends. This clonotype originated in a woman between 45 and 60 years old in good health and CMV-seropositive. V usage is TRBV9 and J usage is TRBJ2-2; D perhaps matches TRBD2 (6 bases). Sequenced material: PBMCs. CDR3 coding DNA: TGTGCCAGCAGTCGGGGAGGAGAATTAACCGGGGAGCTGTTTTTT. Protein: CASSRGGELTGELFF.